The 21 T cell receptor beta chains presented below share a single source sample, sequenced in a study of T cell repertoires in cytomegalovirus infection. TCRdb ran MiXCR on the reads and lists one entry per CDR3 protein. In the table there are approximately 500,000 distinct CDR3 sequences, around 11% of which are singletons. The specimen sequenced was PBMCs. All receptors derive from a human donor in good health (CMV status not recorded). Some clones in this sample may be carry-over from other donors' samples.

This clonotype was recorded only once. This chain connects TRBV7-3 to TRBJ2-6, with D perhaps TRBD1 or TRBD2 (5 bases each). Trimming pared 5 bases from V and 1 base from J, leaving 12 bases between. In germline, CDR1 is SGHTA, CDR2 FQGTGA. The CDR3 is 16 amino acids. The CDR3 sequence: CASSEGWGSGANVLTF. CDR3 coding DNA: TGTGCCAGCAGCGAAGGGTGGGGGTCTGGGGCCAACGTCCTGACTTTC.

This clonotype came up once. The chain couples TRBV27 to TRBJ1-2, with 8 bases lining up with TRBD1. Germline CDR1 MNHEY, CDR2 SMNVEV (reference sequence). Unmatched junction bases numbered 19, after V lost 6 bases and J lost 4 bases. This CDR3 contains 18 residues. Here the CDR3 DNA reads TGTGCCAGCAGACCCGGGGGCAGGGGGCCTACTAATCTCTATGGCTACACCTTC. This codes for CASRPGGRGPTNLYGYTF.

There are many counts of this clonotype. The chain joins TRBV7-8 to TRBJ2-1; 10 bases are shared with TRBD1. CDR1 SGHVS and CDR2 FQNEAQ come from the germline V gene. CDR3 length: 14 amino acids. V lost 10 bases to trimming and J lost 3 bases; unmatched junction nucleotides: 6. CDR3 DNA: TGTGCCACCCTCCGGGACAGGGGCTACAATGAGCAGTTCTTC. This sequence encodes CATLRDRGYNEQFF.

In this sample, this clonotype turned up many times. The chain uses TRBV12-3 or TRBV12-4 and TRBJ1-5; no clear D gene. Trimming left V 3 bases short and J 7 bases short, with 7 bases between. The CDR3 is 12 residues long. CDR3 sequence: CASSFVEQPQHF. CDR3 sequence (DNA): TGTGCCAGCAGTTTCGTAGAGCAGCCCCAGCATTTT.

The chain carries TRBV6-8 and TRBJ1-2, with unresolved D. Germline lookup yields CDR1 MNHGY and CDR2 SAAAGT. The CDR3 runs to 17 residues. V lost 2 bases and J 0 bases, leaving 16 bases between the germline ends. The CDR3 bases are TGTGCCAGCAGTTACCTCCCGGGAGGGCTTTCTAACTATGGCTACACCTTC. As protein: CASSYLPGGLSNYGYTF.

This clonotype was counted only a few times. The genes are TRBV4-2 and TRBJ2-1, with 8 bases fitting TRBD2. From germline, CDR1 is LGHNA and CDR2 YNFKEQ. Trimming took 4 bases from V and 8 from J; bases not matched to a gene: 16. The CDR3 has 17 residues. The DNA of the CDR3 is TGTGCCAGCAGCCGCTCACCCCGGGAGGGGATGGGTGATGAGCAGTTCTTC. It codes for CASSRSPREGMGDEQFF.

This chain joins TRBV20-1 and TRBJ2-1; D is unresolved. Germline values: CDR1 DFQATT, CDR2 SNEGSKA (reference sequence). The CDR3 loop spans 9 amino acids. Trimming shortened V by 5 bases and J by 13 bases, and 9 bases separated the two germline ends. In DNA form, the CDR3 reads TGCAGTGCTGACAAAATCCAGTTCTTC. Residues: CSADKIQFF.

This chain connects TRBV2 to TRBJ2-1; 10 bases are shared with TRBD1. V was pared by 4 bases and J by 2 bases, with 2 bases of the junction left unmatched. This CDR3 contains 15 residues. CDR1 SNHLY and CDR2 FYNNEI come from the germline V gene. DNA of the CDR3: TGTGCCAGCAGTGCGACAGGGGGCGCCTACAATGAGCAGTTCTTC. Encoded protein: CASSATGGAYNEQFF.

This clonotype was recorded at least ten times. The rearrangement uses TRBV7-9 and TRBJ2-3; 8 bases map to TRBD2. Trimming took 3 bases from V and 6 from J; bases not matched to a gene: 8. This CDR3 spans 15 amino acids. Germline V gene data show CDR1 as SEHNR and CDR2 as FQNEAQ (reference sequence). CDR3 in DNA: TGTGCCAGCAGCTTGTGGCGGGAGGAGGTTGATACGCAGTATTTT. Translating gives CASSLWREEVDTQYF.

This clonotype appeared a few times. The chain has TRBV6-5 and TRBJ2-7; D uncertain. The CDR3 sequence is 11 residues long. V lost 5 bases and J lost 5, with 7 bases in between. Germline CDR1 is MNHEY and CDR2 is SVGAGI. CDR3 sequence reads: CASSRENEQYF. DNA for the CDR3: TGTGCCAGCAGTAGAGAGAACGAGCAGTACTTC.

This clonotype was seen many times. J is TRBJ2-1 and V is TRBV28; D remains unclear. Deletions cut 2 bases from V and 4 bases from J, with 3 bases between. This CDR3 has 12 amino acids. CDR1 and CDR2 from the germline V gene are MDHEN and SYDVKM. In DNA form, the CDR3 reads TGTGCCAGCAGTTTAGGATACAATGAGCAGTTCTTC. Its translation is CASSLGYNEQFF.

The chain carries TRBV2 and TRBJ2-2, with 11 bases that match TRBD2. CDR1 and CDR2 (germline): SNHLY, FYNNEI. V lost 5 bases and J lost 0; bases outside the gene matches: 5. The length of the CDR3 is 17 residues. The CDR3 nucleotides read TGTGCCAGCAGTTTTAGACTAGCGGGGCCGAACACCGGGGAGCTGTTTTTT. It is translated as CASSFRLAGPNTGELFF.

There are a few counts of this clonotype. The chain links TRBV28 to TRBJ2-7, with D hard to call. This CDR3 spans 13 amino acids. Germline V gives CDR1 MDHEN, CDR2 SYDVKM. V shed 1 base and J shed 3 bases, with 7 bases lying between them. This CDR3 is CASSLSEDYEQYF. CDR3 DNA sequence: TGTGCCAGCAGTTTATCGGAAGACTACGAGCAGTACTTC.

This clonotype was seen repeatedly, ten times or more. This chain uses TRBV6-1 with TRBJ2-1; D call uncertain. Germline CDR1 MNHNS, CDR2 SASEGT. The length of the CDR3 is 12 residues. V lost 3 bases and J lost 12, with 12 bases in between. In nucleotides, the CDR3 is TGTGCCAGCAGTGAGCCCCGAGATGTGCAGTTCTTC. As protein: CASSEPRDVQFF.

V and J are TRBV7-6 and TRBJ2-7; TRBD2 matches at 10 bases. Germline assignment: CDR1 SGHVS and CDR2 FNYEAQ. The CDR3 loop spans 15 amino acids. Trimming at V came to 5 bases and at J to 2 bases, leaving 6 bases not matched to a gene. The CDR3 DNA follows: TGTGCCAGCAGCCCCAGCGGGAGGGGAACCTACGAGCAGTACTTC. Protein sequence: CASSPSGRGTYEQYF.

This clonotype came up a few times. The chain is built from TRBV15 and TRBJ2-1; 8 bases align to TRBD2. Germline V gene data show CDR1 as LNHNV and CDR2 as YYDKDF (reference sequence). This CDR3 contains 14 residues. V dropped 6 bases and J dropped 1; count of bases not matched to a gene: 2. CDR3 loop: CATRSGSSYNEQFF. For the CDR3, the DNA is TGTGCCACCAGGAGCGGGAGTTCCTACAATGAGCAGTTCTTC.

The sample holds many counts of this clonotype. The chain uses TRBV4-2 and TRBJ1-2, with D unclear. Germline V lookup: CDR1 LGHNA, CDR2 YNFKEQ. Trimming stripped 0 bases from V and 4 bases from J, with 12 bases between. The CDR3 is 15 residues long. The DNA for the CDR3 is TGTGCCAGCAGCCAAGATAAGGGCGATGGCTATGGCTACACCTTC. This sequence encodes CASSQDKGDGYGYTF.

The sample holds many counts of this clonotype. The V gene is TRBV11-2, the J gene TRBJ2-2; 10 positions agree with TRBD2. The CDR3 is 19 residues long. The V segment lost 6 bases and the J segment 1 base; nucleotides outside the gene matches: 14. Germline V gene data show CDR1 as SGHAT and CDR2 as FQNNGV. This CDR3 is CASSFRLAGRHRNTGELFF. The CDR3 DNA follows: TGTGCCAGCAGTTTTCGACTAGCGGGCCGGCACAGGAACACCGGGGAGCTGTTTTTT.

This clonotype was recorded at least ten times. The chain is built from TRBV2 and TRBJ1-1, with TRBD1 as a possible D gene (5 bases). Germline V gene lookup returns CDR1 SNHLY and CDR2 FYNNEI. V gave up 7 bases and J gave up 6 bases, with 15 bases separating them. The CDR3 spans 13 residues. As DNA, the CDR3 is TGTGCCAGCACTTTCAGGGAGAGATCTGAAGCTTTCTTT. Encoded protein: CASTFRERSEAFF.

This chain joins TRBV14 and TRBJ2-1; D is unclear. Looked up from germline, CDR1 is SGHDN and CDR2 is FVKESK. The CDR3 extends over 13 amino acids. The germline V and J ends were trimmed by 1 base and 6 bases, with 7 bases remaining between them. The DNA of the CDR3 is TGTGCCAGCAGCCAAGTGTGGGGCAATGAGCAGTTCTTC. This gives the protein CASSQVWGNEQFF. Supplemented by reference TRBV14 and TRBJ2-1, the full variable domain reads EAGVTQFPSHSVIEKGQTVTLRCDPISGHDNLYWYRRVMGKEIKFLLHFVKESKQDESGMPNNRFLAERTGGTYSTLKVQPAELEDSGVYFCASSQVWGNEQFFGPGTRLTVL.

This clonotype was detected ten times or more. The chain combines TRBV18 with TRBJ2-5; D unresolved. V lost 2 bases, J lost 2 bases, and 3 bases lay in between. This CDR3 comprises 12 residues. Germline CDR1 is KGHSH and CDR2 is LQKENI. DNA for the CDR3: TGTGCCAGCTCACCAGTACAAGAGACCCAGTACTTC. Protein sequence: CASSPVQETQYF.